Presented here are 11 T cell receptor beta chains from one specimen sequenced in a study of blood T cell repertoires in COVID-19. Method: immunoSEQ multiplex PCR; TCRdb's copy keeps in-frame clones and lacks some. The table shows about 200,000 clones, with 70% to 90% occurring only once. The sample comprised peripheral blood. The receptors shown here come from a middle-aged man with COVID-19, enrolled during active disease.

This clone was picked up a small number of times. This chain joins TRBV7-2 and TRBJ1-6; D is undetermined. The CDR3 sequence is 15 residues long. CDR1 is SGHTA, CDR2 FQGNSA, per germline. The V gene lost 8 bases and the J gene lost 1 base, with 12 bases spanning the gap. The CDR3 region has the DNA TGTGCCAGCCTAACAGCAGGTTCCTATAATTCACCCCTCCACTTT. The encoded protein is CASLTAGSYNSPLHF.

The chain recombines TRBV5-1 with TRBJ2-1; TRBD2 is a possible D gene (6 bases). Germline assignment: CDR1 SGHRS and CDR2 YFSETQ. V was trimmed by 4 bases and J by 5 bases, leaving 22 bases between them. The length of the CDR3 is 17 residues. CDR3 DNA: TGCGCCAGCAGCCAACAACCACTAGGGACTCCTGACAATGAGCAGTTCTTC. Its translation: CASSQQPLGTPDNEQFF.

The chain links TRBV12-5 to TRBJ2-7; possible D gene TRBD2, 6 bases. The germline V and J ends were trimmed by 0 bases and 4 bases, with 19 bases remaining between them. The CDR3 consists of 17 residues. Germline assignment: CDR1 LGHNT and CDR2 FRNRAP. CDR3 sequence reads: CASGLVLGGVGPYEQYF. The CDR3 bases are TGTGCTAGTGGTTTGGTACTCGGAGGGGTGGGCCCATACGAGCAGTACTTC.

This chain joins TRBV2 and TRBJ2-1; 9 bases map to TRBD2. V shed 6 bases, J shed 8 bases, and the junction held 11 bases outside the gene matches. The CDR3 sequence is 15 residues long. The germline V gene encodes CDR1 SNHLY and CDR2 FYNNEI. CDR3 DNA: TGTGCCAGCAGGACTAGCGGAGGGGGTGGAGATGAGCAGTTCTTC. This encodes CASRTSGGGGDEQFF.

The chain links TRBV3-1 (or the pseudogene TRBV3-2) to TRBJ1-5; possible D gene TRBD1, 6 bases. V was trimmed by 3 bases and J by 3 bases, leaving 15 bases between them. In germline, CDR1 is LGHDT, CDR2 YNNKEL (reference sequence). The CDR3 loop spans 16 amino acids. The CDR3 here is CASSHPTGSNNQPQHF. The CDR3 nucleotides are TGTGCCAGCAGCCACCCCACAGGGAGTAACAATCAGCCCCAGCATTTT.

This chain links TRBV10-3 with TRBJ2-1, with TRBD2 matching 8 bases. After removal of 0 bases from V and 6 bases from J, the junction contained 16 bases not matched to a gene. Germline values: CDR1 ENHRY, CDR2 SYGVKD. This CDR3 is built from 19 residues. CDR3 in amino acids: CAISESRPSLAARGNEQFF. The DNA for the CDR3 is TGTGCCATCAGTGAGTCGCGCCCCTCACTAGCGGCCCGGGGCAATGAGCAGTTCTTC.

The CDR3 DNA is TGTGCCAGCAGCCCACTACAGGGGGCAGACTACGAGCAGTACTTC. It translates to CASSPLQGADYEQYF. This rearrangement joins TRBV4-2 to TRBJ2-7; 9 bases are shared with TRBD1. V lost 4 bases and J lost 3; bases outside the gene matches: 7. From germline, CDR1 is LGHNA and CDR2 YNFKEQ. There are 15 residues in the CDR3.

This clone was counted only a few times. The rearrangement uses TRBV5-4 and TRBJ2-7; 9 nucleotides match TRBD2. The CDR3 contains 16 residues. Germline values: CDR1 SGHNT, CDR2 YYREEE (reference sequence). Trimming at V came to 3 bases and at J to 2 bases, leaving 9 bases not matched to a gene. The chain's CDR3 is CASSWRVAGATYEQYF. The CDR3 coding sequence is TGTGCCAGCAGCTGGAGGGTAGCGGGAGCAACCTACGAGCAGTACTTC. Variable domain in full (rest from reference TRBV5-4 and TRBJ2-7): ETGVTQSPTHLIKTRGQQVTLRCSSQSGHNTVSWYQQALGQGPQFIFQYYREEENGRGNFPPRFSGLQFPNYSSELNVNALELDDSALYLCASSWRVAGATYEQYFGPGTRLTVT.

This clone was seen a few times. The V and J genes are TRBV21-1 and TRBJ2-1; the table calls TRBD2, which could not be checked here. TRBV21-1 is described as a pseudogene. The CDR3 loop spans 14 amino acids. Here the CDR3 DNA reads TGTGCCAGCAGCAATGGCGGTTCGAACAATGAGCAGTTCTTC. Protein product: CASSNGGSNNEQFF.

This chain joins TRBV30 and TRBJ2-3; 10 bases agree with TRBD2. CDR1 and CDR2 (germline): GTSNPN, SVGIG (reference sequence). The V gene end was trimmed by 6 bases and the J gene end by 3 bases; junction bases not matched to a gene: 0. The CDR3 is made up of 12 amino acids. CDR3: CACSGRTDTQYF. The DNA of the CDR3 is TGTGCCTGTAGCGGGAGGACAGATACGCAGTATTTT. Looking up the rest from reference TRBV30 and TRBJ2-3 gives the full variable domain: SQTIHQWPATLVQPVGSPLSLECTVEGTSNPNLYWYRQAAGRGLQLLFYSVGIGQISSEVPQNLSASRPQDRQFILSSKKLLLSDSGFYLCACSGRTDTQYFGPGTRLTVL.

The V gene is TRBV10-1, the J gene TRBJ2-1, with D possibly TRBD2 on 6 matching bases. Germline V CDR1 and CDR2: WNHNN, SYGVQD (reference sequence). V lost 0 bases, J lost 7 bases, and 7 bases lay in between. The CDR3 is 13 amino acids. CDR3 region: CASSESGGNEQFF. The CDR3 DNA follows: TGCGCCAGCAGTGAGTCGGGGGGTAATGAGCAGTTCTTC.